A single TCR beta chain is shown here with its context. The antigen is not known. This sample stems from a study of T-cell reconstitution after alpha-beta-depleted transplantation in children. Whole-study findings and limits: Recipient T cells and thymic progenitors that survived gave rise to the high TCRbeta diversity observed at day 60 in some patients.

Germline V gene data show CDR1 as MNHEY and CDR2 as SVGAGI. Trimming left V 0 bases short and J 0 bases short, with 8 bases between. The CDR3 runs 15 residues. Researchers prepared the TCRbeta library using unique molecular identifiers, the study reports. MiXCR, run by TCRdb on the PCR reads, gives a single entry per CDR3 protein. In the table there are under 750,000 distinct CDR3 sequences, around 23% of which are singletons. The sequencing here drew on PBMCs, mostly from graft donor cells, taken 360 days after TCRalphabeta/CD19-depleted stem cell transplant. This rearrangement joins TRBV6-5 to TRBJ1-1, with unresolved D. The TCR sequence derives from a boy younger than two who had a stem cell transplant for acute myeloid leukemia, so the T cells may come from the graft donor. This chain's CDR3 is CASSYSPGMNTEAFF. The CDR3 nucleotides read TGTGCCAGCAGTTACTCTCCCGGGATGAACACTGAAGCTTTCTTT.